Each of the 3 T cell receptor beta chains below was sequenced from the same sample in a study of T cells after yellow fever vaccination. TCRdb reanalysed the 5' RACE reads using MiXCR and keeps one entry per CDR3 protein. The profile covers around 320,000 distinct CDR3 sequences, with about 10% appearing a single time and about 3% taken by the ten largest. Sequenced material: CD4+ T cells sorted from PBMCs, taken 45 days after the yellow fever booster vaccination. The origin of the receptors is a man between 18 and 29 years old who received the YFV17D yellow fever vaccine.

This clonotype was seen a few times. The chain employs TRBV5-5 and TRBJ1-4; D gene unclear. The V and J ends lost 1 base and 3 bases respectively, with 4 bases between them. From germline, CDR1 is SGHKS and CDR2 YYEKEE (reference sequence). The CDR3 is 13 amino acids. The CDR3 here is CASSLLPNEKLFF. Written as DNA, the CDR3 is TGTGCCAGCAGCTTGCTTCCTAATGAAAAACTGTTTTTT.

This clonotype has more than one count but fewer than ten. V gene TRBV4-3 combines with J gene TRBJ2-5; D not certain. This CDR3 is built from 13 residues. The germline V gene encodes CDR1 LGHNA and CDR2 YSLEER. V was pared by 1 base and J by 5 bases, with 8 bases between. In DNA form, the CDR3 reads TGCGCCAGCAGCCAAGGACTGCGGGAGACCCAGTACTTC. This sequence encodes CASSQGLRETQYF.

There are many counts of this clonotype. This chain links TRBV20-1 with TRBJ2-1; unclear D gene. The CDR3 runs 10 residues. V was cut by 3 bases and J by 10 bases, with 7 bases left in between. Looked up from germline, CDR1 is DFQATT and CDR2 is SNEGSKA (reference sequence). The CDR3 reads CSASAEEQFF. In DNA form, the CDR3 reads TGCAGTGCTAGTGCGGAAGAGCAGTTCTTC.